This TCR beta chain was sequenced during a study of cytomegalovirus exposure and HLA in healthy donors. Whole-study results and caveats: Sequences of the TCR beta chain were said to predict the HLA-A and HLA-B alleles of most subjects accurately. Several of the most significant clusters appeared linked to common viral pathogens, based on a later analysis.

Remarks on this clone: Its matching antigen is unknown.

PCR was performed using 60 Vbeta and 13 Jbeta primers. Measured with immunoSEQ multiplex PCR; TCRdb has only the in-frame clones, and not every one. The table includes about 120,000 clones, 74% detected once. Input material: PBMCs. This TCR was sampled from a woman aged 45-65 years in good health and CMV-seropositive.

The CDR3 nucleotides are TGTGCCAGCAGCTTAGATTACCTCGGGGAAAAACTGTTTTTT. It specifies CASSLDYLGEKLFF. The chain joins TRBV7-2 to TRBJ1-4; D is undetermined. Trimming stripped 1 base from V and 8 bases from J, with 11 bases between. The germline gives CDR1 SGHTA, CDR2 FQGNSA. There are 14 residues in the CDR3.